This T cell receptor beta chain was captured by sequencing in a study of blood T cell repertoires in COVID-19. About the study: The United States, Italy and Spain supplied acute and convalescent COVID-19 samples.

Recruits, aged roughly 18 to 95 years, lived in 24 US areas. Method: immunoSEQ multiplex PCR; TCRdb's copy keeps in-frame clones and lacks some. The table includes 300,000 or so clones, roughly 87% detected once. This CDR3 contains 13 residues. Between the trimmed V and J ends, which lost 9 bases and 6 bases, there was a span of 15 bases. Germline CDR1 reads SGDLS; CDR2 reads YYNGEE. This TCR was recovered from a woman aged 25 to 39 who had recovered from COVID-19. The V gene is TRBV9, the J gene TRBJ2-2; D may be TRBD1 (6 bases). Material for sequencing was PBMCs or T cells enriched from blood (not recorded which). The CDR3 nucleotides are TGTGCCACCGAACCCAGGGGCGCCGGGGAGCTGTTTTTT. Translation gives CATEPRGAGELFF.